One and the same sample provided the 3 T cell receptor beta chains below, sequenced in a study of cytomegalovirus exposure and HLA in healthy donors. Researchers ran the PCR with 60 Vbeta and 13 Jbeta primers. Generated by immunoSEQ multiplex PCR, the TCRdb table keeps only in-frame clones and is missing some. The sample shows about 200,000 clones, roughly 85% of them seen only once. The sequencing sample was made of PBMCs. The origin of the receptors is a man aged 18-30 years in good health and CMV-seronegative.

The chain couples TRBV13 to TRBJ2-2; perhaps TRBD2 as D (6 bases). The V and J ends lost 9 bases and 4 bases respectively, with 15 bases between them. This CDR3 contains 14 residues. Looked up from germline, CDR1 is PRHDT and CDR2 is FYEKMQ (reference sequence). This CDR3 reads CASRREFSTGELFF. The CDR3 nucleotides read TGTGCCAGTCGACGGGAGTTTTCCACCGGGGAGCTGTTTTTT.

This chain uses TRBV5-1 with TRBJ1-1, with a tentative D call TRBD1 (5 bases). CDR1 and CDR2 from the germline V gene are SGHRS and YFSETQ. V lost 0 bases and J 4 bases, leaving 13 bases between the germline ends. This CDR3 contains 15 residues. This chain's CDR3 is CASSLVPDMGTEAFF. Written as DNA, the CDR3 is TGCGCCAGCAGCTTGGTCCCGGACATGGGCACTGAAGCTTTCTTT. The variable domain in full, with the rest retrieved from reference TRBV5-1 and TRBJ1-1, is KAGVTQTPRYLIKTRGQQVTLSCSPISGHRSVSWYQQTPGQGLQFLFEYFSETQRNKGNFPGRFSGRQFSNSRSEMNVSTLELGDSALYLCASSLVPDMGTEAFFGQGTRLTVV.

This clone has only one observation. In DNA form, the CDR3 reads TGTGCCAGCAGACCGGGTCCTAGCACTGAAAACACCATATATTTT. Amino acids: CASRPGPSTENTIYF. V is TRBV5-4 and J is TRBJ1-3; no reliable D call. This CDR3 has 15 amino acids. Germline V gene data show CDR1 as SGHNT and CDR2 as YYREEE (reference sequence). V was trimmed by 5 bases and J by 6 bases, leaving 18 bases between them.